This T cell receptor (beta chain) was sequenced for a study of radiotherapy plus CTLA-4 blockade in lung cancer. The repertoire was sequenced with immunoSEQ multiplex PCR; TCRdb's copy has only in-frame clones and lacks some. The data show more than 90,000 clones, approximately 80% seen once. The CDR3 loop spans 16 amino acids. Per the germline V gene, CDR1 is SGHVS and CDR2 is FNYEAQ. Trimming took off 5 bases at V and 7 bases at J, with 24 bases between the two ends. This TCR derives from a human donor with non-small cell lung cancer that progressed on radiotherapy plus ipilimumab. Some clones in this sample may be carry-over from other donors' samples. Sequencing used peripheral blood, obtained from a patient treated with radiotherapy plus ipilimumab. The chain links TRBV7-6 to TRBJ2-7; weak D call: TRBD2 (6 bases). In nucleotides, the CDR3 is TGTGCCAGCAGCATAAACGAGAGGCAGGGACTGGGAGAGCAGTACTTC. Amino acids: CASSINERQGLGEQYF.